The 10 T cell receptor beta chains presented below share a single source sample, sequenced in a study of shared clonotypes between healthy human individuals. Here immunoSEQ multiplex PCR was the method, and the copy in TCRdb shows in-frame clones only, minus some. The sample holds about 2.5 million clones, about nine tenths seen once. Sequenced: naive CD4+ T cells from PBMCs. Stated subset: CD45RA+ positively selected. These TCRs come from a man aged 18 to 29 in good health. Some clones in this sample may be carry-over from other donors' samples.

The chain recombines TRBV10-3 with TRBJ1-2; D ambiguous. The germline V gene encodes CDR1 ENHRY and CDR2 SYGVKD. CDR3 length: 14 residues. Trimming removed 0 bases at V and 5 bases at J, with 10 bases between. The chain's CDR3 is CAISESNNYYGYTF. The CDR3 coding sequence is TGTGCCATCAGTGAGTCGAACAATTATTATGGCTACACCTTC.

This clone was observed a single time. The V call is TRBV27, the J call TRBJ2-5; D is ambiguous. This CDR3 comprises 11 residues. Deletions cut 6 bases from V and 3 bases from J, with 5 bases between. CDR1 is MNHEY and CDR2 is SMNVEV in the germline V gene (reference sequence). The CDR3 nucleotides read TGTGCCAGCAGGGTAAAAGAGACCCAGTACTTC. This gives the protein CASRVKETQYF.

With respect to this clone: Other DNA sequences within the sample encode an identical CDR3. The rearrangement links TRBV15 to TRBJ2-7; a possible D gene is TRBD1 (7 bases). The ends were cut back, 3 bases at V and 0 bases at J, with 12 bases in the middle. This CDR3 comprises 15 residues. Germline V gene lookup returns CDR1 LNHNV and CDR2 YYDKDF (reference sequence). In nucleotides, the CDR3 is TGTGCCACCAGCAGCGGGCGGGACAGCTCCTACGAGCAGTACTTC. Amino acids: CATSSGRDSSYEQYF.

The rearrangement links TRBV28 to TRBJ1-5, with D unclear. Per germline, CDR1 MDHEN and CDR2 SYDVKM. CDR3 length equals 14 residues. The ends were cut back, 1 base at V and 7 bases at J, with 11 bases in the middle. In nucleotides, the CDR3 is TGTGCCAGCAGTTTATTAGGGCTAGGGCAGCCCCAGCATTTT. This sequence encodes CASSLLGLGQPQHF.

Details on this clone: In the same sample, other DNA sequences code for this CDR3. This chain links TRBV5-6 with TRBJ1-2, with 8 bases matching TRBD1. CDR3 size: 14 residues. The germline CDR1 and CDR2 sequences are SGHDT and YYEEEE. The V and J ends lost 0 bases and 2 bases, in that order; junction bases with no gene match: 0. The CDR3 region has the DNA TGTGCCAGCAGCTTGGGACAGGGGAACTATGGCTACACCTTC. Translating gives CASSLGQGNYGYTF.

The chain is built from TRBV10-3 and TRBJ2-1, with 9 bases fitting TRBD2. Losses at the gene ends were 2 bases for V and 8 bases for J; bases not matched to a gene: 13. Germline CDR1 and CDR2: ENHRY and SYGVKD. The CDR3 contains 17 residues. In DNA form, the CDR3 reads TGTGCCATCAGTGAGGCCTTGACTAGCGGAGCGCCGGATGAGCAGTTCTTC. Its protein is CAISEALTSGAPDEQFF.

For this clone: One end of the junction does not line up with germline, which may come from a read error. The chain joins TRBV30 to TRBJ2-1; 10 nucleotides line up with TRBD2. CDR1 is GTSNPN and CDR2 is SVGIG in the germline V gene (reference sequence). This CDR3 comprises 16 residues. The CDR3 DNA is TGTGCCCGGAGTGCGGAAAAACTAGCGGGGAATGATGAGCAGTTCTTC. Translating it yields CARSAEKLAGNDEQFF.

This clone was detected only a few times. This rearrangement joins TRBV7-3 to TRBJ2-2; 8 nucleotides match TRBD2. V lost 5 bases and J lost 6; bases outside the gene matches: 5. The CDR3 sequence is 14 residues long. The germline V gene has CDR1 SGHTA and CDR2 FQGTGA. The CDR3 loop reads CASSGTSLAGELFF. The CDR3 DNA is TGTGCCAGCAGCGGGACTAGTTTGGCCGGGGAGCTGTTTTTT.

This clone was seen a few times. In the same sample, other DNA sequences code for this CDR3. The rearrangement uses TRBV6-1 and TRBJ1-5, with D hard to call. The V gene's germline CDR1 is MNHNS and CDR2 SASEGT. The CDR3 extends over 11 amino acids. V was shortened by 1 base and J by 9 bases, with 4 bases between the two germline ends. CDR3 amino acids: CASSEGRPQHF. The CDR3 DNA is TGTGCCAGCAGTGAAGGACGGCCCCAGCATTTT.

Only a few counts were recorded for this clone. DNA for the CDR3: TGCGCCAGCAGCTTGGAGTCGGGCTCCTACGAGCAGTACTTC. Protein: CASSLESGSYEQYF. V gene TRBV5-1 combines with J gene TRBJ2-7; D uncertain. CDR3 length: 14 residues. The germline gives CDR1 SGHRS, CDR2 YFSETQ. V lost 0 bases and J lost 0, with 7 bases in between.